This T cell receptor (beta chain) was profiled in a study of PD-1 blockade in mismatch repair-deficient tumors. Looking at the study overall: Patients had about a dozen mismatch repair-deficient cancer types and were previously treated and progressing.

The protocol was immunoSEQ multiplex PCR, while the TCRdb copy is restricted to in-frame clones and leaves out a portion. The table lists approximately 13,000 clones, approximately 86% of them singletons. In the case of this clone: The target antigen is unknown.

Indicated time point: roughly ten-day in vitro stimulation with candidate neoantigen peptide 6. This material consisted of cells cultured in vitro, taken from a patient treated with pembrolizumab. The TCR sequence derives from an adult with mismatch repair-deficient cancer.

The CDR3: CASPGPGQGAIMTEAFF. In DNA, the CDR3 is TGTGCCAGCCCTGGGCCCGGACAGGGGGCAATTATGACTGAAGCTTTCTTT. The rearrangement links TRBV2 to TRBJ1-1; 11 bases are shared with TRBD1. The CDR3 spans 17 residues. Germline V gives CDR1 SNHLY, CDR2 FYNNEI. J lost 5 bases, V lost 8 bases, and 16 bases had no gene match.